This TCR beta chain was sequenced during a study of identifying expanded T cells in peripheral blood. Study outcomes and limitations: Over approximately two and four weeks, about 15 and 18 clones changed, versus around 1.1 between replicates. Variance in clone template counts between roughly 2-week samples significantly increased with total template count across all healthy donors.

This table comes from immunoSEQ multiplex PCR, and its TCRdb copy is limited to in-frame clones, with some not included. Of under 95,000 clones listed, 89% were seen once; the top ten hold around 2.7%. V was clipped by 5 bases and J by 2 bases; unmatched bases: 2. Germline CDR1 SGHTA, CDR2 FQGNSA. The CDR3 totals 14 residues. Collection occurred without any documented infections or immune events in donors. Regarding this clone: Its matching antigen is unknown.

The V gene is TRBV7-2, the J gene TRBJ1-4; TRBD1 matches 7 bases. Sequencing was carried out using blood. The source is a person aged 18 to 75 in good health. CDR3 DNA sequence: TGTGCCAGCAGCATGGACAGGACTAATGAAAAACTGTTTTTT. This codes for CASSMDRTNEKLFF.